This T cell receptor beta chain was retrieved from a study of blood T cell repertoires in COVID-19. Overall study context: Specimens from acute and convalescent COVID-19 originated in the United States, Italy and Spain. Sources were T cells, B-cell-depleted T cells, or PBMCs; the material itself was cDNA or gDNA.

Sequencing used immunoSEQ multiplex PCR; TCRdb keeps in-frame clones, though not all of them. The top ten hold over 9% of the sample, which has under 350,000 clones, roughly 80% seen once. Sequenced material: peripheral blood. This receptor was taken from a woman aged 45-60 years who had recovered from COVID-19.

This CDR3 is CARYLGPNGEYYEQYF. CDR3 coding DNA: TGTGCCAGGTATTTGGGGCCCAACGGCGAGTACTACGAGCAGTACTTC. This sequence joins TRBV6-4 and TRBJ2-7; D perhaps matches TRBD1 (5 bases). This CDR3 spans 16 amino acids. From germline, CDR1 is MRHNA and CDR2 SNTAGT. Trimming stripped 9 bases from V and 3 bases from J, with 24 bases between.